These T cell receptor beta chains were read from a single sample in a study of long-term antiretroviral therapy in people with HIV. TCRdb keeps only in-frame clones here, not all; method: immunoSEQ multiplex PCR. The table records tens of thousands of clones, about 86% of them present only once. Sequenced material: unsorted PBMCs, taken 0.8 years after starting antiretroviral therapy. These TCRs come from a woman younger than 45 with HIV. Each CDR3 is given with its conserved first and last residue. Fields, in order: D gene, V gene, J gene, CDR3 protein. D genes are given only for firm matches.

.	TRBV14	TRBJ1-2	CASSQDRAGYGYTF
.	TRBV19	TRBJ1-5	CASSIAPGGTYSNNQPQHF
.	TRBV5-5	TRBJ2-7	CASSLVPVSLGSQSYEQYF
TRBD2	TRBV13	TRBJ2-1	CASSPPTSGGHEQFF
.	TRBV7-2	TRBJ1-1	CASSLGEGFVMNTEAFF
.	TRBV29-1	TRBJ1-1	CSVAYGSAVLEAFF
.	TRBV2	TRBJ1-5	CASRMINQPQHF
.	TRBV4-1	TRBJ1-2	CASRLSWGEVKDGYTF
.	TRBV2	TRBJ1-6	CASSDKRSSYNSPLHF
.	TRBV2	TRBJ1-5	CASKGLLSQPQHF
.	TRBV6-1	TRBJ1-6	CASSRESSYNSPLHF
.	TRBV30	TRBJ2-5	CAWKIMRRGQETQYF
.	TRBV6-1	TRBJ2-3	CASSELTSLPDTQYF
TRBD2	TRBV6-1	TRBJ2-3	CASSVLAAEDTQYF
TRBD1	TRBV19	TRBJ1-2	CASEQGAYGYTF
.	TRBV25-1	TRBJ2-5	CASRKAGVETQYF
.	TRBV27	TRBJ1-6	CASSFQRNSPLHF
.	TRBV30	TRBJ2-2	CAWRPNTGELFF
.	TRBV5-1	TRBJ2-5	CASSLETGLTQYF
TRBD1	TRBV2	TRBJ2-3	CASSEHGTGGADTQYF
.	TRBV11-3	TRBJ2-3	CASSPHDTDTQYF
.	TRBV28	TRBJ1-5	CASREPGQAVSNQPQHF
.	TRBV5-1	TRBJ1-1	CASSLSGQLGTEAFF